The entry below gives a single T cell receptor (beta chain) sequence along with its context. Its antigen is not identified. Repertoires were generated with immunoSEQ multiplex PCR, while TCRdb's copy carries only in-frame clones and drops some. The table lists tens of thousands of clones, about four fifths of them singletons. Expansion of antigen-specific CD4+ T cells with viral peptide pools was carried out by the ViraFEST assay before sequencing. Around day 10 of culture, CD4+ T cells were separated out. SARS-CoV-2 infection was confirmed by PCR in the person between March and December 2020. Cells had half their medium changed to IL-2 medium on days 3 and 7. The data belong to a study of vaccination effects on CD4 cells after COVID-19. The wider study: The two convalescent patients provided samples 16 days and one week before vaccination. Whole-study results and caveats: New vaccine-induced clones were the main type among post-vaccine spike-reactive clones in convalescents. Early post-infection timepoints were absent, and convalescent patients were few.

The germline gives CDR1 MNHNS, CDR2 SASEGT. V was shortened by 2 bases and J by 4 bases, with 11 bases between the two germline ends. The CDR3 totals 14 residues. The sample was CD4+ T cells from PBMCs cultured with a peptide pool, taken before COVID-19 vaccination. The V gene is TRBV6-1, the J gene TRBJ2-5, with D possibly TRBD2 on 6 matching bases. This clonotype originated in a human donor who had a prior SARS-CoV-2 infection. The CDR3: CASSEYSGVETQYF. In DNA, the CDR3 is TGTGCCAGCAGTGAATACTCGGGGGTAGAGACCCAGTACTTC.